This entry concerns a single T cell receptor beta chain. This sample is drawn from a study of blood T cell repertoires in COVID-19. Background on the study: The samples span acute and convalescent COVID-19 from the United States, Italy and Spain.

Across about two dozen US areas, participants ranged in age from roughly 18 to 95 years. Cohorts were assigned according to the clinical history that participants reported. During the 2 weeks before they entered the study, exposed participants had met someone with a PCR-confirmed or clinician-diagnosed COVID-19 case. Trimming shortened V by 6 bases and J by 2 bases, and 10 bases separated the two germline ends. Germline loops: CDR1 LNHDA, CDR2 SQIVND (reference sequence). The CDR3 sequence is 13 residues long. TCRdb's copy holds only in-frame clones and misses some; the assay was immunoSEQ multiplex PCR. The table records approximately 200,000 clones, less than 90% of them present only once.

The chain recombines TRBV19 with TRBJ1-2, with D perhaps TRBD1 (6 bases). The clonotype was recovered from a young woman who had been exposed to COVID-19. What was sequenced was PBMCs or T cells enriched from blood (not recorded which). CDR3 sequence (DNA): TGTGCCAGTAGCCTGACAGGAAACTATGGCTACACCTTC. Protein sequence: CASSLTGNYGYTF.